One and the same sample provided the 21 T cell receptor beta chains below, sequenced in a study of a mutant IDH1 vaccine in newly diagnosed glioma. Assay used: immunoSEQ multiplex PCR; TCRdb lists only in-frame clones, some missing. The data hold some 68,000 clones, with about four fifths observed a single time. Time point meaning: baseline, week 1 (first vaccination visit). This sample's treatment: pre-vaccination baseline after standard-of-care therapy. Sequencing used PBMCs, obtained from a glioma patient treated with radiotherapy, temozolomide or both. All receptors come from a man aged 45-60 years with glioma.

This chain joins TRBV20-1 and TRBJ1-1; no clear D gene. With 6 bases removed from V and 6 bases from J, the gap between germline ends came to 8 bases. The CDR3 is 10 residues long. CDR1 DFQATT and CDR2 SNEGSKA come from the germline V gene (reference sequence). CDR3 residues: CSAARAEAFF. CDR3 coding DNA: TGCAGTGCCGCAAGAGCTGAAGCTTTCTTT.

V is TRBV10-3 and J is TRBJ1-1; D remains unclear. V lost 7 bases and J 2 bases, leaving 14 bases between the germline ends. This CDR3 has 14 residues. Per germline, CDR1 ENHRY and CDR2 SYGVKD. The CDR3 region is CAITLGGGNTEAFF. In DNA, the CDR3 is TGTGCCATCACTCTGGGAGGTGGTAACACTGAAGCTTTCTTT.

The gene calls are TRBV14 and TRBJ2-7, with D possibly being TRBD1 (7 bases). The CDR3 has 14 residues. Per germline, CDR1 SGHDN and CDR2 FVKESK. The V end was cut by 1 base, the J end by 4 bases, with 11 bases between. The chain's CDR3 is CASSQGRGPYEQYF. The CDR3 nucleotides read TGTGCCAGCAGCCAAGGGAGGGGGCCTTACGAGCAGTACTTC. Full variable domain (rest looked up from reference TRBV14 and TRBJ2-7): EAGVTQFPSHSVIEKGQTVTLRCDPISGHDNLYWYRRVMGKEIKFLLHFVKESKQDESGMPNNRFLAERTGGTYSTLKVQPAELEDSGVYFCASSQGRGPYEQYFGPGTRLTVT.

This chain uses TRBV7-8 with TRBJ1-5; D perhaps matches TRBD1 (5 bases). The CDR3 extends over 15 amino acids. Germline CDR1 is SGHVS and CDR2 is FQNEAQ. The ends were cut back, 5 bases at V and 7 bases at J, with 18 bases in the middle. The CDR3 DNA reads as TGTGCCAGCAGCCGAGGCCAGGGACGCTTACAGCCCCAGCATTTT. This translates into CASSRGQGRLQPQHF.

The chain couples TRBV6-1 to TRBJ1-1; unclear D gene. CDR3 length: 13 amino acids. Trimming left V 0 bases short and J 4 bases short, with 6 bases between. The germline gives CDR1 MNHNS, CDR2 SASEGT. The CDR3 DNA follows: TGTGCCAGCAGTGAAGCGCTTGTCACTGAAGCTTTCTTT. This encodes CASSEALVTEAFF.

The chain has TRBV2 and TRBJ2-3; D is possibly TRBD2 (5 bases). The CDR3 loop spans 12 amino acids. V was clipped by 6 bases and J by 6 bases, with 10 bases between them. Germline assignment: CDR1 SNHLY and CDR2 FYNNEI. CDR3 amino acids: CASRAPGDTQYF. For the CDR3, the DNA is TGTGCCAGCAGGGCCCCGGGGGATACGCAGTATTTT.

This clone was seen a handful of times. The chain recombines TRBV6-6 with TRBJ1-5; D might be TRBD1 (5 bases). Looked up from germline, CDR1 is MNHNY and CDR2 is SVGAGI (reference sequence). This CDR3 is built from 12 residues. The V gene lost 10 bases and the J gene lost 4 bases, with 11 bases spanning the gap. CDR3 loop: CATRDGNQPQHF. In nucleotides, the CDR3 is TGTGCCACCCGGGACGGTAATCAGCCCCAGCATTTT.

This clone is labeled as medium-sized. The V gene is TRBV4-1, the J gene TRBJ1-5, with D maybe TRBD1 (6 bases). The V end was cut by 4 bases, the J end by 8 bases, with 18 bases between. Germline V CDR1 and CDR2: MGHRA, YSYEKL. The CDR3 runs to 15 residues. Here the CDR3 DNA reads TGCGCCAGCAGCCCATTTACCGGGACACAGGAGCCCCAGCATTTT. Its translation: CASSPFTGTQEPQHF.

This clone came up a few times. The chain joins TRBV11-1 to TRBJ2-7, with a possible D match to TRBD1 (6 bases). The germline V gene encodes CDR1 SGHAT and CDR2 FQDESV (reference sequence). This CDR3 spans 13 amino acids. With 4 bases removed from V and 6 bases from J, the gap between germline ends came to 13 bases. In nucleotides, the CDR3 is TGTGCCAGCAGCTCAGACAGGTACGCCGAGCAGTACTTC. It specifies CASSSDRYAEQYF.

The CDR3 loop reads CASSVAHDREWLNTGELFF. The CDR3 coding sequence is TGTGCCAGCAGCGTAGCACATGACAGGGAATGGCTGAACACCGGGGAGCTGTTTTTT. The V and J genes are TRBV9 and TRBJ2-2; 7 bases line up with TRBD1. CDR1 SGDLS and CDR2 YYNGEE come from the germline V gene. V lost 0 bases and J lost 1; bases outside the gene matches: 12. The CDR3 has 19 amino acids.

The chain links TRBV5-1 to TRBJ1-6; 7 positions agree with TRBD1. This CDR3 contains 16 residues. J lost 6 bases, V lost 4 bases, and 10 bases had no gene match. Germline CDR1 is SGHRS and CDR2 is YFSETQ. The CDR3 spells CASSAIRQGANSPLHF. CDR3 DNA sequence: TGCGCCAGCAGCGCCATCCGACAGGGTGCTAATTCACCCCTCCACTTT. Based on the CDR3 plus reference TRBV5-1 and TRBJ1-6, the full variable domain is KAGVTQTPRYLIKTRGQQVTLSCSPISGHRSVSWYQQTPGQGLQFLFEYFSETQRNKGNFPGRFSGRQFSNSRSEMNVSTLELGDSALYLCASSAIRQGANSPLHFGNGTRLTVT.

The chain recombines TRBV29-1 with TRBJ2-1; D is unclear. V dropped 4 bases and J dropped 7 bases, with 11 bases sitting between them. Germline V CDR1 and CDR2: SQVTM, ANQGSEA. The CDR3 consists of 12 residues. The CDR3 spells CSVATPWNEQFF. Written as DNA, the CDR3 is TGCAGCGTTGCGACCCCTTGGAATGAGCAGTTCTTC.

The chain has TRBV27 and TRBJ2-7; the match to TRBD2 covers 10 bases. CDR1 is MNHEY and CDR2 is SMNVEV in the germline V gene (reference sequence). CDR3 length equals 15 residues. V lost 4 bases to trimming and J lost 7 bases; unmatched junction nucleotides: 10. The DNA of the CDR3 is TGTGCCAGCAGTTCACTAGCGGGAAGCTTCGGAGAGCAGTACTTC. It specifies CASSSLAGSFGEQYF.

V is TRBV9 and J is TRBJ1-1; D remains unclear. V was shortened by 3 bases and J by 6 bases, with 9 bases between the two germline ends. The germline CDR1 and CDR2 sequences are SGDLS and YYNGEE. The CDR3 is made up of 12 amino acids. CDR3 protein: CASSGIGPEAFF. The CDR3 bases are TGTGCCAGCAGCGGAATCGGGCCTGAAGCTTTCTTT.

The J gene is TRBJ2-7, the V gene TRBV6-5; 9 positions match TRBD2. Germline V gives CDR1 MNHEY, CDR2 SVGAGI. CDR3 length equals 15 residues. Trimming removed 7 bases from V and 6 bases from J; junction bases left unmatched: 13. The CDR3 loop is CASMKRGATTGEQYF. Written as DNA, the CDR3 is TGTGCCAGCATGAAGCGGGGGGCTACTACCGGCGAGCAGTACTTC.

A note on this clone: Germline is not matched at one junction end, which may reflect a read error. This rearrangement joins TRBV10-3 to TRBJ2-1; 10 bases agree with TRBD2. Germline V gene sequence: CDR1 ENHRY, CDR2 SYGVKD. There are 17 residues in the CDR3. The CDR3 DNA reads TGTGCCATCGGTGATAGCGGGGGGATTGGGTCCTACAATGAGCAGTTCTTC. This codes for CAIGDSGGIGSYNEQFF.

The genes are TRBV7-2 and TRBJ2-7, with 9 bases aligning to TRBD2. Unmatched junction bases numbered 6, after V lost 5 bases and J lost 4 bases. Germline CDR1 and CDR2: SGHTA and FQGNSA. There are 14 residues in the CDR3. CDR3 in DNA: TGTGCCAGCAGCATAAGCGGGGGGTCTTACGAGCAGTACTTC. Protein product: CASSISGGSYEQYF.

As to this clone: The same CDR3 arises from other DNA sequences in this sample as well. This CDR3 is CASSVGQMNTEAFF. The CDR3 nucleotides are TGTGCCAGCAGCGTCGGTCAGATGAACACTGAAGCTTTCTTT. V is TRBV9 and J is TRBJ1-1; D is uncertain. There are 14 residues in the CDR3. The V gene's germline CDR1 is SGDLS and CDR2 YYNGEE. The V end lost 2 bases, the J end lost 0 bases, and 8 bases lay between the germline ends.

The V call is TRBV5-8, the J call TRBJ2-2; D is unresolved. The CDR3 extends over 17 amino acids. Trimming shortened V by 7 bases and J by 5 bases, and 24 bases separated the two germline ends. The germline V gene has CDR1 SGHTS and CDR2 YDEGEE. CDR3 in amino acids: CASSPSRQELWTGELFF. CDR3 nucleotides: TGTGCCAGCTCCCCCTCCCGGCAGGAACTTTGGACCGGGGAGCTGTTTTTT.

The chain couples TRBV6-5 to TRBJ2-7; 7 nucleotides agree with TRBD1. Germline loops: CDR1 MNHEY, CDR2 SVGAGI. The V gene end was trimmed by 8 bases and the J gene end by 5 bases; junction bases not matched to a gene: 9. This CDR3 is built from 13 residues. CDR3 amino acids: CASSPSTGNEQYF. The CDR3 DNA follows: TGTGCCAGCTCTCCTTCGACAGGGAACGAGCAGTACTTC.

The sample holds one count of this clone. V gene TRBV29-1 combines with J gene TRBJ1-5; D uncertain. The CDR3 spans 13 residues. CDR1 SQVTM and CDR2 ANQGSEA come from the germline V gene. With 4 bases removed from V and 4 bases from J, the gap between germline ends came to 11 bases. The CDR3 nucleotides read TGCAGCGTTGGGGTAGGTATGAATCAGCCCCAGCATTTT. Protein: CSVGVGMNQPQHF.